Listed below are T cell receptor beta chains from one sample, sequenced in a study of blood T cell repertoires in COVID-19. TCRdb keeps only in-frame clones here, not all; method: immunoSEQ multiplex PCR. The sample holds roughly 220,000 clones; roughly nine tenths are singletons and the top ten take around 9.6%. The sequencing sample was made of peripheral blood. The receptors shown here come from a woman aged 45-65 years with COVID-19, enrolled during active disease. Both conserved end residues are part of each CDR3. Each record gives: J gene, D gene, clone size, V gene, CDR3 DNA, CDR3 protein. A D gene is named only where the DNA matches it firmly. Clone size appears in some rows only: once, few, many, or a class for an expanded clone.

TRBJ1-5,.,.,TRBV5-6,TGTGCCAGCAGCCACCAAGGCAACAGGGTAGGTCAGCCCCAGCATTTT,CASSHQGNRVGQPQHF
TRBJ1-6,.,many,TRBV25-1,TGTGCCAGCAGTGAATCGGACTCACCCTCTTCACCCCTCCACTTT,CASSESDSPSSPLHF
TRBJ1-4,.,.,TRBV11-3,TGTGCCAGCAGCTTAAGGCAGGGGAGCGAAAAACTGTTTTTT,CASSLRQGSEKLFF
TRBJ2-1,TRBD2,.,TRBV4-3,TGCGCCAGCAGCCGGACGTACGGGGGGGGCTCCTACAATGAGCAGTTCTTC,CASSRTYGGGSYNEQFF
TRBJ2-7,.,few,TRBV11-3,TGTGCCAGCAGCTTCCCGGGACTTTTAAGCTCCTACGAGCAGTACTTC,CASSFPGLLSSYEQYF
TRBJ1-1,.,.,TRBV5-4,TGTGCCAGCAGCCCCGGCGGTGAAGCTTTCTTT,CASSPGGEAFF
TRBJ1-2,.,.,TRBV12-2,TGTGCAAGTCGCGAAACTCACAGGAACCCTAACTATGGCTACACCTTC,CASRETHRNPNYGYTF
TRBJ1-1,.,.,TRBV30,TGTGCCTGGAGTACCCACACCACTGAAGCTTTCTTT,CAWSTHTTEAFF
TRBJ2-2,.,.,TRBV19,TGTGCCAGTAGTCTGACAGGCCCTCGAGGGAACACCGGGGAGCTGTTTTTT,CASSLTGPRGNTGELFF
TRBJ2-3,TRBD1,once,TRBV24-1,TGTGCCACCAGTGAGCCGACAGGGGTTGGCACAGATACGCAGTATTTT,CATSEPTGVGTDTQYF
TRBJ1-1,.,.,TRBV18,TGTGCCAGCTCTCAGGATGAAAGAAGCACGGCTTTCTTT,CASSQDERSTAFF
TRBJ1-5,.,.,TRBV7-9,TGTGCCAGCAGCTTGGAGGGGCAGCCCCAGCATTTT,CASSLEGQPQHF
TRBJ1-6,TRBD1,once,TRBV30,TGTGCCTGGAAACAGGGGCGTAACTTTTCACCCCTCCACTTT,CAWKQGRNFSPLHF
TRBJ1-2,TRBD1,.,TRBV28,TGTGCCAGCAGGCCATACAGGGGATCCTATGGCTACACCTTC,CASRPYRGSYGYTF
TRBJ1-5,TRBD1,.,TRBV27,TGTGCCAGCAGTAAAGGGGGCGTGCAGCCCCAGCATTTT,CASSKGGVQPQHF
TRBJ1-2,TRBD1,.,TRBV2,TGTGCCAGCAGTGAAACCTCCCCGACAGGGAACTATGGCTACACCTTC,CASSETSPTGNYGYTF
TRBJ2-7,.,few,TRBV5-4,TGTGCCAGCAGTGGGGAGAACTACGAGCAGTACTTC,CASSGENYEQYF
TRBJ2-7,TRBD1,.,TRBV3-1/TRBV3-2,TGTGCCAGCAGCCTCCAGGGGGCTAACGAGCAGTACTTC,CASSLQGANEQYF
TRBJ1-2,TRBD1,.,TRBV28,TGTGCCAGCAGTTTAGACAGGGGTGGCTACACCTTC,CASSLDRGGYTF
TRBJ2-3,TRBD1,.,TRBV30,TGTGCCTGGAGTAGGACCGGGACAGGCACAGATACGCAGTATTTT,CAWSRTGTGTDTQYF
TRBJ2-1,.,.,TRBV19,TGTGCCACCCGGGGCGGGGCGGGCAATGAGCAGTTCTTC,CATRGGAGNEQFF
TRBJ2-3,.,once,TRBV28,TGTGCCAGCAACTATATAGGTGTAAGGAACACAGATACGCAGTATTTT,CASNYIGVRNTDTQYF
TRBJ2-7,TRBD1,.,TRBV9,TGTGCCAGCAGCTTTCGACAGGGGTACGAGCAGTACTTC,CASSFRQGYEQYF
TRBJ2-5,TRBD1,.,TRBV6-6,TGTGCCAGCAGTTACCCGGGACAGGGGAGGGAGACCCAGTACTTC,CASSYPGQGRETQYF
TRBJ2-1,TRBD2,.,TRBV9,TGTGCCAGCAGCGTAGGGACTAGCGGGGGGGATGAGCAGTTCTTC,CASSVGTSGGDEQFF
TRBJ2-2,.,.,TRBV9,TGTGCCAGCAGCGTAGAGGATAGCCCGACCGGGGAGCTGTTTTTT,CASSVEDSPTGELFF
TRBJ1-1,.,.,TRBV2,TGTGCCAGCAGTGAAGCGGTCTGGCCGTCTGAAGCTTTCTTT,CASSEAVWPSEAFF
TRBJ2-7,.,.,TRBV7-6,TGTGCCAGCAGCTCCCGGGACAACGGTCCCTACGAGCAGTACTTC,CASSSRDNGPYEQYF
TRBJ1-1,TRBD1,.,TRBV18,TGTGCCAGCTCAGACAGGGGAGGTGAAGCTTTCTTT,CASSDRGGEAFF
TRBJ1-1,.,.,TRBV18,TGTGCCAGCTCACCAGGGCTGACCGGGGGTGAAGCTTTCTTT,CASSPGLTGGEAFF
TRBJ2-2,.,few,TRBV30,TGTGCCTGGAACTTATGGGGGGCCGGGGAGCTGTTTTTT,CAWNLWGAGELFF
TRBJ2-1,.,once,TRBV6-5,TGTGCCAGCAGTCGTTCGGCAGGGTTTTTCAATGAGCAGTTCTTC,CASSRSAGFFNEQFF
TRBJ2-1,TRBD2,.,TRBV5-4,TGTGCCAGCAGCTTGCTAGCGGGGGGCGTCAATGAGCAGTTCTTC,CASSLLAGGVNEQFF
TRBJ2-3,.,.,TRBV6-2/TRBV6-3,TGTGCCAGCAGTTCCAGGATCACAGATACGCAGTATTTT,CASSSRITDTQYF
TRBJ2-2,.,.,TRBV28,TGTGCCAGCAGTTTATCTACCGGGGAGCTGTTTTTT,CASSLSTGELFF
TRBJ2-5,TRBD1,.,TRBV24-1,TGTGCCACCAGTGATTCCGGACAGGGGCAAGAGACCCAGTACTTC,CATSDSGQGQETQYF
TRBJ1-2,TRBD1,.,TRBV6-5,TGTGCCAGCAGTCATCCGGGACAGAATTCCTTC,CASSHPGQNSF
TRBJ2-2,.,.,TRBV5-1,TGCGCCAGCAGCTTGGGGGGAGGCACCGGGGAGCTGTTTTTT,CASSLGGGTGELFF
TRBJ2-2,.,once,TRBV19,TGTGCCAGTAGTACTCAGGGGTCCGGGGAGCTGTTTTTT,CASSTQGSGELFF
TRBJ1-2,.,once,TRBV3-1/TRBV3-2,TGTGCCAGCAGCCAAGTGTCCCCAGGGTCAGGCTACACCTTC,CASSQVSPGSGYTF
TRBJ2-5,.,.,TRBV9,TGTGCCAGCAGCGTCGGTAGCTGGGAGACCCAGTACTTC,CASSVGSWETQYF
TRBJ2-2,.,few,TRBV29-1,TGCAGCGTTTCCCTAACCGGGGAGCTGTTTTTT,CSVSLTGELFF
TRBJ1-6,.,.,TRBV27,TGTGCCAGCAGTTTCCTCGGGGGAGGATCACCCCTCCACTTT,CASSFLGGGSPLHF
TRBJ1-6,.,.,TRBV5-1,TGCGCCAGCAGCTTAGACCATGGAGGCAATTCACCCCTCCACTTT,CASSLDHGGNSPLHF
TRBJ1-3,.,.,TRBV28,TGTGCCAGCAGCCCTAACAGGCTTAGCTCTGGAAACACCATATATTTT,CASSPNRLSSGNTIYF
TRBJ2-7,.,.,TRBV19,TGTGCCAGCGGTACAGGTTTAGGGCCCTACGAGCAGTACTTC,CASGTGLGPYEQYF
TRBJ1-5,TRBD1,few,TRBV19,TGTGCCAGTAGTATGTACAGGGGGATGGGTCAGCCCCAGCATTTT,CASSMYRGMGQPQHF
TRBJ2-7,.,.,TRBV27,TGTGCCAGCAGTTTAAGGGGCCCCAACGAGCAGTACTTC,CASSLRGPNEQYF
TRBJ1-1,TRBD1,.,TRBV5-1,TGCGCCAGCAGCTTACAGGGGGGATTCACTGAAGCTTTCTTT,CASSLQGGFTEAFF
TRBJ2-2,TRBD1,.,TRBV10-3,TGTGCCTCGGGGGGACAGGGAATAACGAACACCGGGGAGCTGTTTTTT,CASGGQGITNTGELFF
TRBJ1-2,.,.,TRBV27,TGTGCCAGCAGTTATCAGGGACACGCGCCCTATGGCTACACCTTC,CASSYQGHAPYGYTF
TRBJ2-3,TRBD2,.,TRBV7-8,TGTGCCAGCAGCTTACCCAGCGGGGACAGCACAGATACGCAGTATTTT,CASSLPSGDSTDTQYF